This TCR beta chain was found in a study of cytomegalovirus exposure and HLA in healthy donors. Whole-study results and caveats: Investigators reported over 150 TCR beta chains as tied to cytomegalovirus. CMV serostatus stood as the only immune exposure information on hand. Evidence from a later analysis indicated that most CMV-associated TCR beta chains looked HLA-restricted. The authors excluded some V segments, including TRBV6-2 and TRBV6-3, as indistinguishable.

Amplification used 60 Vbeta primers and 13 Jbeta primers. Generated by immunoSEQ multiplex PCR, the TCRdb table keeps only in-frame clones and is missing some. The table lists approximately 150,000 clones. This CDR3 is built from 15 residues. Germline-derived CDR1 and CDR2 are SGHDT and YYEEEE. Trimming cost V 2 bases and J 6 bases, with 18 bases left between them. In the case of this clone: Its matching antigen is unknown.

The sample was PBMCs. This receptor was obtained from a male donor in good health and CMV-seronegative. The chain has TRBV5-6 and TRBJ2-7, with D tentatively TRBD1 (6 bases). The CDR3 DNA reads TGTGCCAGCAGCTTTACTTGGAACAGGGTTGGCGAGCAGTACTTC. Residues: CASSFTWNRVGEQYF.